This T cell receptor (beta chain) was sequenced during a study of blood T cell repertoires in COVID-19. Study context: T cells, B-cell-depleted T cells, or PBMCs supplied cDNA or gDNA.

Seattle patient enrollment occurred during active infection, with longitudinal follow-up thereafter. CDR3 length: 14 residues. Germline V CDR1 and CDR2: MNHEY, SMNVEV (reference sequence). The ends were cut back, 3 bases at V and 3 bases at J, with 9 bases in the middle. Clones were sequenced by immunoSEQ multiplex PCR, and TCRdb holds only the in-frame ones, with some missing. The table includes 150,000 to 200,000 clones, about nine tenths detected once. The sample taken for sequencing was peripheral blood. The rearrangement joins TRBV27 to TRBJ1-5; D is uncertain. The sequence came from a woman aged 55-69 years with COVID-19, enrolled during active disease. The DNA for the CDR3 is TGTGCCAGCAGTTTTACCGGTAACAATCAGCCCCAGCATTTT. This codes for CASSFTGNNQPQHF.